The subject of this entry is one T cell receptor beta chain. No antigen is known for it. This sample was taken from a study of cytomegalovirus exposure and HLA in healthy donors. The CDR3 is 15 residues long. J was trimmed by 4 bases and V by 6 bases; bases with no gene match: 5. Germline-derived CDR1 and CDR2 are SGHTA and FQGNSA. Study findings and constraints: An analysis that came later showed most CMV-associated TCR beta chains appearing HLA-restricted. Rare TCR sequences dominated, though some public TCRs recurred in many donors. Later genetic work tied a missense DCLRE1C variant to beta-chain V and J trimming. For cytomegalovirus status, the classifier reportedly gave diagnoses with high specificity and sensitivity.

13 Jbeta primers and 60 Vbeta primers were used for the PCR. Method: immunoSEQ multiplex PCR; TCRdb's copy keeps in-frame clones and lacks some. The sample shows about 80,000 clones, 62% of them seen only once. The sample consisted of PBMCs. The gene calls are TRBV7-2 and TRBJ2-2; 10 positions match TRBD2. The sequence was obtained from a male donor in good health and CMV-seropositive. The CDR3 region is CASRNSGGSTGELFF. The CDR3 bases are TGTGCCAGCAGGAATAGCGGGGGGTCCACCGGGGAGCTGTTTTTT.